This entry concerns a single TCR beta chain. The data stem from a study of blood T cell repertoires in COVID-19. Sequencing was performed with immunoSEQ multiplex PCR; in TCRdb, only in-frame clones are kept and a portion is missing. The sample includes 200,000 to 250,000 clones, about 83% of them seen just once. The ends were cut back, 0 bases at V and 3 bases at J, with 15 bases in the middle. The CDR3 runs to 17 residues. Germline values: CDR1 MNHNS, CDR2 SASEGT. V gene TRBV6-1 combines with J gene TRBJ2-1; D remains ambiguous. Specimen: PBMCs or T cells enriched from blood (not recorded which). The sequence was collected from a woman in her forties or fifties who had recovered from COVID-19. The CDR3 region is CASSEARSRSIYNEQFF. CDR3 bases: TGTGCCAGCAGTGAAGCGCGGTCACGTAGTATCTACAATGAGCAGTTCTTC.